The 8 T cell receptor beta chains listed next were all sequenced from one sample in a study of OX40 agonist ivuxolimab in advanced cancers. TCRdb's table, derived via immunoSEQ multiplex PCR, lists solely in-frame clones and lacks some. The data show more than 80,000 clones, 70% to 90% seen once. The sequences come from CD4+ or CD8+ T cells sorted from blood, collected in a trial of the OX40 agonist ivuxolimab. Receptors were obtained from an adult with an advanced solid tumor such as melanoma, head and neck, liver or kidney cancer.

This chain connects TRBV7-9 to TRBJ1-2; D call uncertain. This CDR3 is 13 amino acids long. V dropped 1 base and J dropped 4 bases, with 7 bases sitting between them. Germline CDR1 and CDR2: SEHNR and FQNEAQ (reference sequence). The CDR3 nucleotides are TGTGCCAGCAGCTTAGGGGCGGGCTATGGCTACACCTTC. Protein: CASSLGAGYGYTF.

The chain uses TRBV19 and TRBJ1-3; D possibly corresponds to TRBD1 (5 bases). The germline CDR1 and CDR2 sequences are LNHDA and SQIVND (reference sequence). The CDR3 spans 15 residues. The V and J ends lost 5 bases and 0 bases respectively, with 11 bases between them. The CDR3 coding sequence is TGTGCCAGTAGTTTGAGGGGCCACTCTGGAAACACCATATATTTT. Amino acid sequence: CASSLRGHSGNTIYF.

The CDR3 is CASSQTSDTQYF. The DNA for the CDR3 is TGTGCCAGCAGCCAGACTAGCGATACGCAGTATTTT. V is TRBV6-6 and J is TRBJ2-3; 7 bases agree with TRBD2. V gave up 6 bases and J gave up 6 bases; unmatched junction bases: 3. Germline V gene data show CDR1 as MNHNY and CDR2 as SVGAGI (reference sequence). The CDR3 runs to 12 residues.

The genes are TRBV6-6 and TRBJ1-2; D is possibly TRBD1 (5 bases). V was clipped by 5 bases and J by 4 bases, with 20 bases between them. There are 16 residues in the CDR3. The V gene's germline CDR1 is MNHNY and CDR2 SVGAGI (reference sequence). This chain's CDR3 is CASSPGGAPGGYGYTF. The CDR3 DNA reads TGTGCCAGCAGTCCAGGCGGGGCTCCTGGGGGCTATGGCTACACCTTC.

This chain uses TRBV5-8 with TRBJ2-1; weak D call: TRBD1 (6 bases). The CDR3 sequence is 16 residues long. Trimming stripped 1 base from V and 2 bases from J, with 13 bases between. In germline, CDR1 is SGHTS, CDR2 YDEGEE. In DNA, the CDR3 is TGTGCCAGCAGCTTGTCGAGGGGGATCGCCTACAATGAGCAGTTCTTC. Translation gives CASSLSRGIAYNEQFF.

The gene calls are TRBV27 and TRBJ1-5; perhaps TRBD1 as D (6 bases). Germline CDR1 MNHEY, CDR2 SMNVEV (reference sequence). The CDR3 has 15 residues. V lost 2 bases and J lost 2, with 10 bases in between. This CDR3 reads CASSLTGLGNQPQHF. CDR3 nucleotide sequence: TGTGCCAGCAGTTTAACAGGGTTAGGCAATCAGCCCCAGCATTTT.

As concerns this clone: The junction does not match germline at one end; this may be a read error. The rearrangement links TRBV7-7 to TRBJ2-2; D is possibly TRBD1 (6 bases). The CDR3 runs to 15 residues. CDR1 is SSHAT, CDR2 FNYEAQ, per germline (reference sequence). The CDR3 reads CASSLVTGPTGELFF. The CDR3 DNA reads TGTGCTAGCAGCTTAGTGACAGGACCCACCGGGGAGCTGTTTTTT.

This chain uses TRBV23-1 with TRBJ1-1; TRBD1 matches 9 bases. TRBV23-1 is noted as an ORF with a role that remains uncertain. V dropped 6 bases and J dropped 1; count of bases not matched to a gene: 3. This CDR3 has 14 amino acids. The CDR3 spells CASSKQGANTEAFF. Written as DNA, the CDR3 is TGCGCCAGCAGCAAACAGGGGGCGAACACTGAAGCTTTCTTT.